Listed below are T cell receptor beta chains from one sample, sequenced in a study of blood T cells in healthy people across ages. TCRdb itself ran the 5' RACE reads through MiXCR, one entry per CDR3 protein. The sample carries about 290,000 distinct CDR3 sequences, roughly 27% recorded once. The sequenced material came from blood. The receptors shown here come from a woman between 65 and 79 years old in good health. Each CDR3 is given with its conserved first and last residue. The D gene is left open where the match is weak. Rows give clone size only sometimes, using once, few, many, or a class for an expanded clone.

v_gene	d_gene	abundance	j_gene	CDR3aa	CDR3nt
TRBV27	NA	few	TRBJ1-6	CASTGREFPYNSPLHF	TGTGCCAGCACGGGCAGGGAATTCCCCTATAATTCACCCCTCCACTTT
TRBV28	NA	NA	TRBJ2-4	CASSSGGNIQYF	TGTGCCAGCAGTTCCGGGGGAAACATTCAGTACTTC
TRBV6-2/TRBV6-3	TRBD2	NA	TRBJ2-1	CASSPQLGRALYEQFF	TGTGCCAGCAGTCCCCAACTCGGGAGGGCCTTGTATGAGCAGTTCTTC
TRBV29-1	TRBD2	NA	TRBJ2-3	CSARGGGRADTQYF	TGCAGCGCTCGTGGCGGGGGGAGGGCTGATACGCAGTATTTT
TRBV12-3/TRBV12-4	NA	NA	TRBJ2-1	CASSPPSSASNEQFF	TGTGCCAGCAGTCCCCCGAGTAGCGCGAGCAATGAGCAGTTCTTC
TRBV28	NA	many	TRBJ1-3	CASSRSRGSGNTIYF	TGTGCCAGCAGCCGGTCGAGGGGCTCTGGAAACACCATATATTTT
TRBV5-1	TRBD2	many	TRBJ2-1	CASSLVGLAGGARQQFF	TGCGCCAGCAGCTTGGTCGGGTTAGCGGGAGGTGCCCGGCAGCAGTTCTTC
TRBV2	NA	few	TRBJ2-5	CASMSQGPQYF	TGTGCCAGCATGTCCCAGGGCCCCCAGTACTTC
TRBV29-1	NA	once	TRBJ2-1	CSVDRNGGNEQFF	TGCAGCGTCGACAGGAATGGGGGCAATGAGCAGTTCTTC
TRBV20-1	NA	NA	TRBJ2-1	CSATHGTFYNEQFF	TGCAGTGCCACGCACGGGACATTCTACAATGAGCAGTTCTTC
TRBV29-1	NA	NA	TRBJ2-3	CSSRTAALTDTHYF	TGCAGCAGCCGGACGGCGGCCCTCACAGATACGCACTATTTT
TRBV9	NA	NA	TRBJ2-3	CASSVLSVVSTDTQYF	TGTGCCAGCAGCGTACTTTCGGTAGTAAGCACAGATACGCAGTATTTT
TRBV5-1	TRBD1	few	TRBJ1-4	CASQHGQGNEKLFF	TGCGCCAGTCAACACGGACAGGGTAATGAAAAACTGTTTTTT
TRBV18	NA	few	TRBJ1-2	CASSRGTDYGYTF	TGTGCCAGCTCCCGCGGCACAGACTATGGCTACACCTTC
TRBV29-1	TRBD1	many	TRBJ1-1	CSAEEGADTEAFF	TGCAGCGCCGAGGAGGGGGCGGACACTGAAGCTTTCTTT
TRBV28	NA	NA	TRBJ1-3	CASTGTDSGNTIYF	TGTGCCAGCACCGGGACTGACTCTGGAAACACCATATATTTT
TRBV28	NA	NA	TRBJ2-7	CASSTLPRGEQYF	TGTGCCAGCAGTACCCTCCCTCGTGGCGAGCAGTACTTC
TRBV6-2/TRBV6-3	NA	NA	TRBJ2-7	CASSYGTLEQYF	TGTGCCAGCAGTTACGGGACATTAGAGCAGTACTTC
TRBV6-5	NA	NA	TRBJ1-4	CASRETTTNEKLFF	TGTGCCAGCAGAGAGACAACAACTAATGAAAAACTGTTTTTT
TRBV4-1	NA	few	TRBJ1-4	CASSYKGVEKLFF	TGCGCCAGCAGCTATAAAGGAGTTGAAAAACTGTTTTTT